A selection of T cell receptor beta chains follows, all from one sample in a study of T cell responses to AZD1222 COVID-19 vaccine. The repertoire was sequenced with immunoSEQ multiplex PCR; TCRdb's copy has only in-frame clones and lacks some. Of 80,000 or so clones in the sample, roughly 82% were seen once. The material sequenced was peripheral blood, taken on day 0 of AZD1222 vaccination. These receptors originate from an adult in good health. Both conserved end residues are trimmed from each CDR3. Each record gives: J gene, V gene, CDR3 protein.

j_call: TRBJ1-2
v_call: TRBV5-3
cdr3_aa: ARSCDRRRYGYT

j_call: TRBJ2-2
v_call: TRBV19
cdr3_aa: ASSIRTGVNTGELF

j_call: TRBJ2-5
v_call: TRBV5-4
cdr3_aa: ASSLDPDQETQY

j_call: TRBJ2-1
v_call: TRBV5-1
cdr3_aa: ASSLGGSSNEQF

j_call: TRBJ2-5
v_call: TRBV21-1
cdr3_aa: ASSKIRTGGAETQY

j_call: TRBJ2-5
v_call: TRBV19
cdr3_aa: ASSISGTGGVQETQY

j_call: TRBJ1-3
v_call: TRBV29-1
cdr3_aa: SVVVPRGGNTIY

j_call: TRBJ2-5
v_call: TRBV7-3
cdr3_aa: ASSLRTGAGETQY

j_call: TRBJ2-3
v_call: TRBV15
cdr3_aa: ATSVSGSSADTQY

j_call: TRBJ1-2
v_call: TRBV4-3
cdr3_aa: ASSQAVPGQINYGYT

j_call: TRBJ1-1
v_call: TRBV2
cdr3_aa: ASSVFGAEAF

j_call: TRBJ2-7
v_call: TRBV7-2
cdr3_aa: ASSLDPRTGDSYEQY

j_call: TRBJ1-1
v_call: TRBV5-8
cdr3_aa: ASSLERYGGVTEAF

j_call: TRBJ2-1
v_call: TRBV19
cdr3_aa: ASSISHSSYNEQF

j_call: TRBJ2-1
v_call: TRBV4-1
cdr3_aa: ASSPEPGLAGANEQF

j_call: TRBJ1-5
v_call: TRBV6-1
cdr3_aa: ASSEPRGNQPQH

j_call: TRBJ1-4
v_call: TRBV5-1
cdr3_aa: ASSLVGTNEKLF

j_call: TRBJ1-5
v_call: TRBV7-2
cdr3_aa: ASSPFHGNQPQH

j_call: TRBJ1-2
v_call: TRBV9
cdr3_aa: ASSIQGASGYT

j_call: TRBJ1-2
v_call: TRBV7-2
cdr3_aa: ASSLLIGPGGYT

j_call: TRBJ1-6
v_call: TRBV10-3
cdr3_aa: AIRLNYNSPLH

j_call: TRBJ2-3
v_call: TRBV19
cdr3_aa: ASSPAGGRGDTQY

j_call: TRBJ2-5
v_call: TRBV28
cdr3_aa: ASSSFGEGQETQY

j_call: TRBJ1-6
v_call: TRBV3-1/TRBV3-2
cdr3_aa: ASSQDRERSPLH

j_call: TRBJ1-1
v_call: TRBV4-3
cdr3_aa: ASSQDTGNTEAF

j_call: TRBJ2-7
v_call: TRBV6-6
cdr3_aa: ASSYNQTSGPYEQY

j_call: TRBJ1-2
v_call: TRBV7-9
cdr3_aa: ASSSSGTGSPDYGYT

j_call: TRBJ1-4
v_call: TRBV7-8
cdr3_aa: ASSRTDATNEKLF

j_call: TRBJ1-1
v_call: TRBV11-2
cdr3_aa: ASSLWSNTEAF

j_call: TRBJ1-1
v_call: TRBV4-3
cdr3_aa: ASSQGRDKNTEAF

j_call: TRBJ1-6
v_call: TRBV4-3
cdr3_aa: ASSQAGPNSPLH

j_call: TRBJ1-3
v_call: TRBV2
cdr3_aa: ASSLQGSSGNTIY

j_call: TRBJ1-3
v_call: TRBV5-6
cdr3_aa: ASSRSDTIY

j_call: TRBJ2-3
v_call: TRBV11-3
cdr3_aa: ASSLEGRADTQY

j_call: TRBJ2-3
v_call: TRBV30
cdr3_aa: AWSLGGNWNTQY

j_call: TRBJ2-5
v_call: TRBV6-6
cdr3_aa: ASSYRWTAETQY

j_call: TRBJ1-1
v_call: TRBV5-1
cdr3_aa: ASSSIFPGTANTEAF

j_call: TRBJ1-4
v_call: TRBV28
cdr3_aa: ASSGPFEKLF

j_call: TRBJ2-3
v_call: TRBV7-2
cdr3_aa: ASSLDPTGITDTQY

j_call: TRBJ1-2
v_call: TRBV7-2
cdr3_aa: ASSRGAGGQDGYT

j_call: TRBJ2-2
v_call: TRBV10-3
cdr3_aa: ASSPGLGAETGELF

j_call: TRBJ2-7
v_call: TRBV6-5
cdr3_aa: ASGSGYREQY

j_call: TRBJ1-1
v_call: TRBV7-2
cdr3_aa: ASSLERTGQAF

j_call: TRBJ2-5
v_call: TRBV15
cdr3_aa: ATSREPYQETQY

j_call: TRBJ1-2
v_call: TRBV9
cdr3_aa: ASSVTTNYGYT

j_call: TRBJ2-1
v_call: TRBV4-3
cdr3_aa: ASSQDLRDEQF

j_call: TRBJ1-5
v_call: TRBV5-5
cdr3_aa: ASSFNLDGGVQPQH

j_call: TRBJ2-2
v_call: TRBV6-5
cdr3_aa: ASSYSSGPNGGELF

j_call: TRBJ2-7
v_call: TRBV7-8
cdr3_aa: ASSSRDRVAREQY

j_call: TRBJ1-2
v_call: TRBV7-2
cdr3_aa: ASSQLTGNYGYT

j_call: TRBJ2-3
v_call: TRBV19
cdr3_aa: ASSIDPTDTQY

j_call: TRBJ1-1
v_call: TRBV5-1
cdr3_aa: ASSYGTELFRAF

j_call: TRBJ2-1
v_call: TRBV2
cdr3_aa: ASLRTSGYNEQF

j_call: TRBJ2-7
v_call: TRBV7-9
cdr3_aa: ASSGDRSSYEQY

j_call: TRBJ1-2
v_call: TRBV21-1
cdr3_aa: ASSTPSGRPFYGYT